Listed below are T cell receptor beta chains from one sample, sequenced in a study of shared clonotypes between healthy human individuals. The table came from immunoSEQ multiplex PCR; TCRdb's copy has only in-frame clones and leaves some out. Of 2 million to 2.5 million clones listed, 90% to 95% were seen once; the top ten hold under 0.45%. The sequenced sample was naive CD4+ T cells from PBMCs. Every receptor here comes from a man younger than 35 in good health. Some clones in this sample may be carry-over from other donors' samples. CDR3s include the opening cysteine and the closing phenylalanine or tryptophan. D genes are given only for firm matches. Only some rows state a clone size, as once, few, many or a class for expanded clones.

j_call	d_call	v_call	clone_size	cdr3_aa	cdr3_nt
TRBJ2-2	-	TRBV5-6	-	CASSLVTGNTGELFF	TGTGCCAGCAGCTTGGTTACAGGGAACACCGGGGAGCTGTTTTTT
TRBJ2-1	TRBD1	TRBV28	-	CASSFAGTDSLVYQFF	TGTGCCAGCAGTTTCGCCGGGACAGACAGCCTAGTTTATCAGTTCTTC
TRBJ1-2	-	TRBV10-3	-	CAISESGGAYGYTF	TGTGCCATCAGTGAGTCGGGGGGGGCCTATGGCTACACCTTC
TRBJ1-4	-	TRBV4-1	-	CASSPSGRTRNEKLFF	TGCGCCAGCAGCCCTTCCGGGAGAACCCGAAATGAAAAACTGTTTTTT
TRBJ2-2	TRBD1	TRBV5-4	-	CASSPISGQGNTGELFF	TGTGCCAGCAGCCCGATATCGGGACAGGGTAACACCGGGGAGCTGTTTTTT
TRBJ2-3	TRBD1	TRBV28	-	CATNTPKQGTDTQYF	TGTGCCACCAATACTCCCAAACAGGGGACAGATACGCAGTATTTT
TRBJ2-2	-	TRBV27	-	CASSSVVSTGELFF	TGTGCCAGCAGTTCCGTCGTGAGCACCGGGGAGCTGTTTTTT
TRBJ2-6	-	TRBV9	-	CASSYGPTGGANVLTF	TGTGCCAGCAGCTACGGACCCACTGGGGGGGCCAACGTCCTGACTTTC
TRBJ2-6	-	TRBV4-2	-	CASSQVGPGAGANVLTF	TGTGCCAGCAGCCAAGTGGGGCCAGGTGCTGGGGCCAACGTCCTGACTTTC
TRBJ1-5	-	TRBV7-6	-	CASAKDFGSSNQPQHF	TGTGCCAGCGCCAAGGACTTCGGCAGTAGCAATCAGCCCCAGCATTTT
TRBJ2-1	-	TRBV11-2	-	CASSLSTSPSNEQFF	TGTGCCAGCAGCTTAAGCACTAGCCCAAGCAATGAGCAGTTCTTC
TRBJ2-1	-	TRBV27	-	CASSLFGISYNEQFF	TGTGCCAGCAGTTTATTTGGGATATCCTACAATGAGCAGTTCTTC
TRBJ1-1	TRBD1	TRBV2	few	CASSTGVDTEAFF	TGTGCCAGTTCGACAGGGGTTGACACTGAAGCTTTCTTT
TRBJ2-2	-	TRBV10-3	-	CAISERLATNTGELFF	TGTGCCATCAGTGAGAGGCTAGCGACGAACACCGGGGAGCTGTTTTTT
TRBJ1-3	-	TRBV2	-	CASSFGGNTIYF	TGTGCCAGCAGTTTTGGCGGAAACACCATATATTTT
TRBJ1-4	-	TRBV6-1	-	CASSEVRGRNEKLFF	TGTGCCAGCAGTGAAGTTCGAGGTCGTAATGAAAAACTGTTTTTT
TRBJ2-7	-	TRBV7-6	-	CASSLQGSGQLYEQYF	TGTGCCAGCAGCTTACAAGGGTCTGGGCAACTCTACGAGCAGTACTTC
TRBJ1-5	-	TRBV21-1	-	CASSKDREGAPQHF	TGTGCCAGCAGCAAAGACAGGGAGGGTGCGCCCCAGCATTTT
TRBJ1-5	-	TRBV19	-	CASSIEGEGVPQHF	TGTGCCAGTAGTATAGAGGGCGAGGGAGTGCCCCAGCATTTT
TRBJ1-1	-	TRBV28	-	CATIIGDTEAFF	TGTGCCACCATTATTGGGGACACTGAAGCTTTCTTT
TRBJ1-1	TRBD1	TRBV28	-	CASSWPGGEKTEAFF	TGTGCCAGCAGTTGGCCAGGGGGCGAGAAAACTGAAGCTTTCTTT
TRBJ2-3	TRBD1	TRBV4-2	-	CASSPPVRTGKTDTQYF	TGTGCCAGCAGCCCACCCGTCCGGACAGGTAAAACAGATACGCAGTATTTT
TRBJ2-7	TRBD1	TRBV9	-	CASSLYRGPFGHEQYF	TGTGCCAGCAGCTTGTACAGGGGCCCCTTTGGGCACGAGCAGTACTTC
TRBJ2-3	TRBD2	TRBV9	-	CASSVRLAGDTQYF	TGTGCCAGCAGCGTGAGACTAGCGGGAGATACGCAGTATTTT
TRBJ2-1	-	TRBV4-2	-	CASSQDGNEQFF	TGTGCCAGCAGCCAGGATGGGAATGAGCAGTTCTTC
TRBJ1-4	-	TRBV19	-	CAGRGAPGEKLFF	TGTGCCGGAAGAGGGGCCCCTGGAGAAAAACTGTTTTTT
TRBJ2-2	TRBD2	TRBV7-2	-	CASSLVWLAEVGTGELFF	TGTGCCAGCAGCTTAGTCTGGCTAGCGGAAGTCGGAACCGGGGAGCTGTTTTTT
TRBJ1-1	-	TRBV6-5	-	CASSYAATLYTEAFF	TGTGCCAGCAGTTACGCGGCAACCCTCTACACTGAAGCTTTCTTT
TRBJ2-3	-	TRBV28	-	CASSRTGAGDTQYF	TGTGCCAGCAGTAGAACGGGAGCAGGAGATACGCAGTATTTT
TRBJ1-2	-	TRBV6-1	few	CASSEAGRNYGYTF	TGTGCCAGCAGTGAAGCGGGCAGGAACTATGGCTACACCTTC
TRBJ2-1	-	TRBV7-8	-	CASSLLSSYNEQFF	TGTGCCAGCAGCTTACTGAGCTCCTACAATGAGCAGTTCTTC
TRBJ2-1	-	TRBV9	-	CASSVGPSGASSYNEQFF	TGTGCCAGCAGCGTAGGCCCCTCTGGCGCCAGCTCCTACAATGAGCAGTTCTTC
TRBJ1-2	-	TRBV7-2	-	CASSLVGVNYGYTF	TGTGCCAGCAGCTTAGTAGGGGTTAACTATGGCTACACCTTC
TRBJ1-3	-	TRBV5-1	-	CASSKGGSGNTIYF	TGCGCCAGCAGCAAGGGTGGCTCTGGAAACACCATATATTTT
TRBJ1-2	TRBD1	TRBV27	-	CASSLGGTGRINGYTF	TGTGCCAGCAGTTTAGGGGGGACAGGGAGGATTAATGGCTACACCTTC
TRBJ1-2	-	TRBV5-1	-	CASSLAGGSNYGYTF	TGCGCCAGCAGCTTGGCCGGGGGTTCGAACTATGGCTACACCTTC
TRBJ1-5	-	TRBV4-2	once	CASSQVTNQPQHF	TGTGCCAGCAGCCAGGTTACTAATCAGCCCCAGCATTTT